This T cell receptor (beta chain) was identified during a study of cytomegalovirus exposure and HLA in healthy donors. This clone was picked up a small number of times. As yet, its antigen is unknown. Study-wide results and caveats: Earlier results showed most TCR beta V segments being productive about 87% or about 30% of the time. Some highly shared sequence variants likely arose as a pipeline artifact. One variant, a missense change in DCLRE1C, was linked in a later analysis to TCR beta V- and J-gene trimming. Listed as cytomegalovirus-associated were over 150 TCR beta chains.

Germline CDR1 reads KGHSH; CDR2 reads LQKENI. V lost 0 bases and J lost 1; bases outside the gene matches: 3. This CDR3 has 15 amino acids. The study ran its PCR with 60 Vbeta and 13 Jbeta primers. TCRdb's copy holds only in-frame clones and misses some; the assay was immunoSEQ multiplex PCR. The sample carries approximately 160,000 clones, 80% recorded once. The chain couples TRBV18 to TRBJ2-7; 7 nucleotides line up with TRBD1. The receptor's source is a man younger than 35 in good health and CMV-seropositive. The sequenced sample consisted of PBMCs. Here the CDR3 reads CASSPPGQLSYEQYF. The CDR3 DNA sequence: TGTGCCAGCTCACCACCGGGACAGCTTTCCTACGAGCAGTACTTC.